The 14 T cell receptor beta chains below come from one sample, sequenced in a study of follicular helper T cells after annual influenza vaccination (TCRdb year 2017). The method was the immunoSEQ multiplex PCR assay. What TCRdb holds here is the immuneACCESS table cut down to in-frame rearrangements. Part of the clones is not present; checked against another copy, under half of the missing clones reflect an unresolved V gene, and the others are unexplained. The sample table holds some 13,000 clones, of which under 80% were seen once. The top ten clones comprise roughly 0.45% of the sample. Explained via the paper, the time point label denotes: 2014-2015 season, pre-vaccination. This material consisted of CXCR5- memory CD4+ T cells sorted from blood, taken on the day of influenza vaccination. This specimen's cell subset or site label, interpreted: CXCR5- memory CD4 T cells. These receptors originate from an adult who received the influenza vaccine.

This clone has more than one count but fewer than ten. The rearrangement links TRBV7-2 to TRBJ2-7; D is uncertain. The CDR3 runs 14 residues. Per the germline V gene, CDR1 is SGHTA and CDR2 is FQGNSA. Trimming took off 2 bases at V and 3 bases at J, with 11 bases between the two ends. The CDR3 loop reads CASSLSVRNYEQYF. DNA of the CDR3: TGTGCCAGCAGCTTATCTGTCAGGAACTACGAGCAGTACTTC.

The CDR3 coding sequence is TGTGCCAGCAGCTTAACTTTCACAGATACGCAGTATTTT. This sequence encodes CASSLTFTDTQYF. The V and J genes are TRBV11-3 and TRBJ2-3; no firm D call. The CDR3 sequence is 13 residues long. V shed 2 bases and J shed 2 bases, with 5 bases lying between them. The germline V gene has CDR1 SGHNT and CDR2 YENEEA.

This chain joins TRBV7-3 and TRBJ1-2; D gene ambiguous. CDR3 length: 13 amino acids. V was clipped by 0 bases and J by 7 bases, with 9 bases between them. Germline CDR1 is SGHTA and CDR2 is FQGTGA. The CDR3 sequence is CASSLTGNSGYTF. DNA of the CDR3: TGTGCCAGCAGCTTAACGGGGAATAGTGGCTACACCTTC.

This chain links TRBV11-1 with TRBJ2-1; weak D call: TRBD2 (6 bases). V lost 7 bases and J lost 7, with 23 bases in between. The germline V gene encodes CDR1 SGHAT and CDR2 FQDESV (reference sequence). The length of the CDR3 is 16 residues. The CDR3 protein is CASTRDRQIMGNEQFF. CDR3 coding DNA: TGTGCCAGCACGCGGGACCGACAGATTATGGGAAATGAGCAGTTCTTC.

CDR3 bases: TGTGCCAGCAGCGCAGAGGGACGCCGAGGGCAGCCCCAGCATTTT. Encoded protein: CASSAEGRRGQPQHF. This chain links TRBV9 with TRBJ1-5; tentatively, D is TRBD1 (5 bases). Germline V gene sequence: CDR1 SGDLS, CDR2 YYNGEE. Trimming took 3 bases from V and 7 from J, leaving 17 bases between them. This CDR3 region has 15 residues.

The V call is TRBV21-1, the J call TRBJ2-7; the table's D gene call, TRBD1, was not cross checked with the DNA. TRBV21-1 is assigned pseudogene status. CDR3 length: 16 amino acids. The chain's CDR3 is CASSTQLGALFYEQYF. In nucleotides, the CDR3 is TGTGCCAGCAGCACGCAGTTGGGGGCCCTATTTTACGAGCAGTACTTC.

This clone was seen only once. V usage is TRBV9 and J usage is TRBJ1-3, with 7 bases aligning to TRBD1. This CDR3 contains 16 residues. Germline trimming cut 1 base from V and 0 bases from J; bases unmatched to any gene: 4. Germline values: CDR1 SGDLS, CDR2 YYNGEE. The DNA of the CDR3 is TGTGCCAGCAGCGTATTAGACAGGGACTCTGGAAACACCATATATTTT. Its protein product is CASSVLDRDSGNTIYF.

The V and J genes are TRBV9 and TRBJ1-3; weak D call: TRBD1 (5 bases). The germline CDR1 and CDR2 sequences are SGDLS and YYNGEE. Trimming took 3 bases from V and 9 from J, leaving 13 bases between them. CDR3 size: 13 residues. The CDR3 sequence is CASSGDGRGTIYF. The CDR3 region has the DNA TGTGCCAGCAGCGGGGACGGCCGCGGCACCATATATTTT.

The rearrangement uses TRBV4-1 and TRBJ1-5; possible D gene TRBD1, 6 bases. V lost 1 base and J lost 4, with 14 bases in between. The CDR3 is made up of 16 amino acids. Germline V CDR1 and CDR2: MGHRA, YSYEKL. The CDR3 here is CASSQGAGQYNQPQHF. Here the CDR3 DNA reads TGCGCCAGCAGCCAAGGCGCAGGACAGTATAATCAGCCCCAGCATTTT.

V and J are TRBV4-2 and TRBJ2-7; D not resolved. Germline values: CDR1 LGHNA, CDR2 YNFKEQ. There are 12 residues in the CDR3. The V end lost 0 bases, the J end lost 3 bases, and 3 bases lay between the germline ends. The CDR3 DNA follows: TGTGCCAGCAGCCAAGAAGGCTACGAGCAGTACTTC. Amino acids: CASSQEGYEQYF.

The rearrangement uses TRBV19 and TRBJ2-7, with a possible D match to TRBD1 (6 bases). CDR3 size: 14 residues. Trimming pared 2 bases from V and 6 bases from J, leaving 14 bases between. CDR1 is LNHDA, CDR2 SQIVND, per germline (reference sequence). The CDR3 bases are TGTGCCAGTAGTATATTGCACAGGGTAGGCGAGCAGTACTTC. Protein sequence: CASSILHRVGEQYF.

This chain joins TRBV5-6 and TRBJ2-1, with a tentative D call TRBD2 (7 bases). Trimming took off 4 bases at V and 8 bases at J, with 19 bases between the two ends. Germline-derived CDR1 and CDR2 are SGHDT and YYEEEE. This CDR3 has 15 amino acids. CDR3 loop: CASSPLGGGRDEQFF. CDR3 bases: TGTGCCAGCAGCCCCCTTGGGGGGGGGCGGGATGAGCAGTTCTTC.

The J gene is TRBJ2-3, the V gene TRBV7-8; tentative D call: TRBD2 (5 bases). Trimming cost V 2 bases and J 0 bases, with 21 bases left between them. CDR1 and CDR2 (germline): SGHVS, FQNEAQ. This CDR3 comprises 19 residues. CDR3 loop: CASSLTLIAQSSSTDTQYF. In nucleotides, the CDR3 is TGTGCCAGCAGCTTAACCCTAATAGCGCAGTCGTCTAGCACAGATACGCAGTATTTT.

The rearrangement joins TRBV7-3 to TRBJ2-7, with 16 positions matching TRBD2. V was clipped by 11 bases and J by 6 bases; unmatched bases: 16. The length of the CDR3 is 17 residues. Germline assignment: CDR1 SGHTA and CDR2 FQGTGA. Here the CDR3 reads CAPCRGLAGGLGSEQYF. The CDR3 DNA sequence: TGTGCCCCCTGTAGGGGACTAGCGGGGGGGCTAGGGTCCGAGCAGTACTTC.